This entry lists 24 T cell receptor beta chains sequenced from one sample in a study of cytomegalovirus exposure and HLA in healthy donors. Profiling relied on immunoSEQ multiplex PCR, and the TCRdb table lists in-frame clones only, not all of them. The data show around 150,000 clones, roughly 90% seen once. The sequenced sample consisted of PBMCs. The receptors derive from a woman aged 18-29 years in good health and CMV-seronegative.

The V and J genes are TRBV2 and TRBJ2-3, with D unresolved. CDR3 length: 14 residues. V was clipped by 2 bases and J by 2 bases, with 8 bases between them. Per germline, CDR1 SNHLY and CDR2 FYNNEI. In DNA form, the CDR3 reads TGTGCCAGCAGTGAATATCGCGCCACAGATACGCAGTATTTT. Protein product: CASSEYRATDTQYF.

The rearrangement links TRBV18 to TRBJ2-7, with D uncertain. The CDR3 has 14 amino acids. Trimming took off 3 bases at V and 3 bases at J, with 12 bases between the two ends. Germline CDR1 reads KGHSH; CDR2 reads LQKENI. CDR3 DNA: TGTGCCAGCTCACCCCGAGCCCTAGGCTACGAGCAGTACTTC. Translation gives CASSPRALGYEQYF.

This clone was observed a handful of times. This rearrangement joins TRBV4-1 to TRBJ1-2; tentatively, D is TRBD1 (5 bases). The ends were cut back, 0 bases at V and 12 bases at J, with 14 bases in the middle. Germline V CDR1 and CDR2: MGHRA, YSYEKL. CDR3 length: 13 amino acids. CDR3 sequence (DNA): TGCGCCAGCAGCCAAGATAGTCGCGGGACTCACACCTTC. This sequence encodes CASSQDSRGTHTF.

This chain uses TRBV19 with TRBJ2-1; a weak D match, TRBD1 (5 bases). CDR3 size: 13 residues. Trimming shortened V by 0 bases and J by 10 bases, and 10 bases separated the two germline ends. Per germline, CDR1 LNHDA and CDR2 SQIVND (reference sequence). CDR3 in amino acids: CASSIDHRQEQFF. The CDR3 bases are TGTGCCAGTAGTATAGATCACCGACAGGAGCAGTTCTTC.

The chain is built from TRBV6-5 and TRBJ1-1, with D possibly matching TRBD1 (6 bases). Between the trimmed V and J ends, which lost 0 bases and 0 bases, there was a span of 11 bases. The germline V gene encodes CDR1 MNHEY and CDR2 SVGAGI. The CDR3 is 16 residues long. The CDR3 DNA is TGTGCCAGCAGTTACTCGATAGGACAGTTGAACACTGAAGCTTTCTTT. Amino acid sequence: CASSYSIGQLNTEAFF.

The CDR3 region is CASEAGDSYNEQFF. CDR3 in DNA: TGTGCCAGCGAGGCAGGGGACTCCTACAATGAGCAGTTCTTC. The chain combines TRBV9 with TRBJ2-1; maybe TRBD1 (6 bases). The germline V and J ends were trimmed by 7 bases and 0 bases, with 11 bases remaining between them. Germline V gene sequence: CDR1 SGDLS, CDR2 YYNGEE. The CDR3 is 14 residues long.

The chain employs TRBV5-4 and TRBJ1-1; D gene ambiguous. This CDR3 comprises 14 residues. Germline V CDR1 and CDR2: SGHNT, YYREEE (reference sequence). The ends were cut back, 3 bases at V and 1 base at J, with 10 bases in the middle. CDR3: CASSSKTGNTEAFF. In DNA form, the CDR3 reads TGTGCCAGCAGCTCAAAGACGGGGAACACTGAAGCTTTCTTT.

The chain couples TRBV5-1 to TRBJ1-1; D call uncertain. In germline, CDR1 is SGHRS, CDR2 YFSETQ. CDR3 length: 16 amino acids. V lost 0 bases, J lost 1 base, and 13 bases lay in between. CDR3 region: CASSLESVGRNTEAFF. CDR3 in DNA: TGCGCCAGCAGCTTGGAGTCGGTTGGGAGGAACACTGAAGCTTTCTTT.

This clone occurred once. This chain uses TRBV11-2 with TRBJ1-2, with 7 positions matching TRBD1. The CDR3 sequence is 13 residues long. Germline V gene data show CDR1 as SGHAT and CDR2 as FQNNGV. V lost 0 bases, J lost 8 bases, and 3 bases stayed unmatched. CDR3 sequence reads: CASSLEGGNGYTF. For the CDR3, the DNA is TGTGCCAGCAGCTTAGAAGGGGGCAACGGCTACACCTTC.

The chain joins TRBV28 to TRBJ2-1, with D possibly TRBD1 on 5 matching bases. V dropped 4 bases and J dropped 10 bases, with 17 bases sitting between them. CDR1 is MDHEN, CDR2 SYDVKM, per germline. The CDR3 has 14 residues. The CDR3 nucleotides read TGTGCCAGCAGTTCACCTACCAGGGTGAACGAGCAGTTCTTC. Protein sequence: CASSSPTRVNEQFF.

This rearrangement joins TRBV18 to TRBJ1-1; possible D gene TRBD1, 6 bases. Germline V lookup: CDR1 KGHSH, CDR2 LQKENI. The ends were cut back, 4 bases at V and 5 bases at J, with 14 bases in the middle. CDR3 length equals 14 residues. The chain's CDR3 is CASSHNRVGTEAFF. CDR3 nucleotides: TGTGCCAGCTCACATAACAGGGTGGGAACTGAAGCTTTCTTT.

The gene calls are TRBV7-8 and TRBJ2-5; tentative D call: TRBD1 (6 bases). V was trimmed by 2 bases and J by 2 bases, leaving 12 bases between them. Germline V lookup: CDR1 SGHVS, CDR2 FQNEAQ. There are 15 residues in the CDR3. This CDR3 is CASSLSTGTQETQYF. The CDR3 DNA is TGTGCCAGCAGCTTAAGTACCGGGACACAAGAGACCCAGTACTTC.

This clone was counted once. The rearrangement joins TRBV28 to TRBJ2-7; the D is unclear. The germline V gene encodes CDR1 MDHEN and CDR2 SYDVKM. V lost 2 bases and J 4 bases, leaving 6 bases between the germline ends. The CDR3 is made up of 12 amino acids. This chain's CDR3 is CASSLVLYEQYF. The CDR3 nucleotides are TGTGCCAGCAGTTTAGTCCTTTACGAGCAGTACTTC.

This chain joins TRBV12-5 and TRBJ2-7; D is ambiguous. The V gene's germline CDR1 is LGHNT and CDR2 FRNRAP. V was trimmed by 0 bases and J by 3 bases, leaving 6 bases between them. There are 13 residues in the CDR3. The CDR3 is CASGLVTGYEQYF. CDR3 DNA: TGTGCTAGTGGTTTGGTAACCGGCTACGAGCAGTACTTC.

The chain couples TRBV30 to TRBJ1-1; tentatively, D is TRBD1 (5 bases). From germline, CDR1 is GTSNPN and CDR2 SVGIG (reference sequence). Trimming stripped 2 bases from V and 5 bases from J, with 18 bases between. The CDR3 runs 15 residues. CDR3 sequence: CAWSSPAAGRTEAFF. In nucleotides, the CDR3 is TGTGCCTGGAGTTCCCCCGCGGCAGGGAGGACTGAAGCTTTCTTT.

V usage is TRBV5-8 and J usage is TRBJ2-7; D uncertain. V dropped 0 bases and J dropped 6 bases, with 16 bases sitting between them. The CDR3 sequence is 15 residues long. Germline CDR1 SGHTS, CDR2 YDEGEE. CDR3 loop: CASSLGQIGLGEQYF. Here the CDR3 DNA reads TGTGCCAGCAGCTTGGGACAAATTGGGCTTGGCGAGCAGTACTTC.

The J gene is TRBJ2-1, the V gene TRBV19; 9 bases map to TRBD1. The V segment lost 4 bases and the J segment 5 bases; nucleotides outside the gene matches: 6. Looked up from germline, CDR1 is LNHDA and CDR2 is SQIVND (reference sequence). The CDR3 is made up of 15 amino acids. The CDR3: CASSRGQGMNNEQFF. In DNA, the CDR3 is TGTGCCAGTAGTAGAGGACAGGGGATGAACAATGAGCAGTTCTTC.

The chain combines TRBV6-8 with TRBJ2-2; TRBD1 agrees at 7 bases. The CDR3 has 15 amino acids. The junction had 8 bases not matched to a gene; V was cut back by 5 bases and J by 5 bases. Germline CDR1 reads MNHGY; CDR2 reads SAAAGT. The CDR3 bases are TGTGCCAGCAGTATTCGGACAGGAAAAACCGGGGAGCTGTTTTTT. As protein: CASSIRTGKTGELFF.

The chain joins TRBV2 to TRBJ1-4; 9 bases are shared with TRBD1. V gave up 1 base and J gave up 8 bases; unmatched junction bases: 2. The CDR3 covers 14 residues. From germline, CDR1 is SNHLY and CDR2 FYNNEI. CDR3 amino acids: CASSEDRGREKLFF. The CDR3 DNA is TGTGCCAGCAGTGAAGACAGGGGGCGGGAAAAACTGTTTTTT.

The chain employs TRBV5-1 and TRBJ1-4; possibly TRBD1 for D (5 bases). The CDR3 loop spans 18 amino acids. CDR1 is SGHRS, CDR2 YFSETQ, per germline. Deletions cut 2 bases from V and 0 bases from J, with 17 bases between. For the CDR3, the DNA is TGCGCCAGCAGCTTAATTACCCAGGGTGTAACAACTAATGAAAAACTGTTTTTT. It encodes CASSLITQGVTTNEKLFF.

The chain recombines TRBV6-5 with TRBJ1-4; TRBD1 is a possible D gene (6 bases). Between the trimmed V and J ends, which lost 6 bases and 1 base, there was a span of 12 bases. The germline V gene encodes CDR1 MNHEY and CDR2 SVGAGI. This CDR3 is built from 15 residues. The CDR3 bases are TGTGCCAGCAGAGGAGAACAGGGAACTAATGAAAAACTGTTTTTT. Protein: CASRGEQGTNEKLFF.

This clone was seen once. The rearrangement links TRBV5-6 to TRBJ1-1; 7 positions agree with TRBD1. Looked up from germline, CDR1 is SGHDT and CDR2 is YYEEEE. The junction had 4 bases not matched to a gene; V was cut back by 4 bases and J by 1 base. This CDR3 has 14 amino acids. DNA for the CDR3: TGTGCCAGCAGCCCCGACAGGGCGAACACTGAAGCTTTCTTT. It yields the protein CASSPDRANTEAFF.

This clone showed up just once. Other nucleotide sequences in the sample specify the same CDR3. The chain has TRBV30 and TRBJ1-5, with 7 bases that match TRBD1. The germline gives CDR1 GTSNPN, CDR2 SVGIG (reference sequence). The V gene end was trimmed by 0 bases and the J gene end by 5 bases; junction bases not matched to a gene: 1. The CDR3 length is 13 residues. The CDR3: CAWSVGGDQPQHF. As DNA, the CDR3 is TGTGCCTGGAGTGTAGGGGGCGATCAGCCCCAGCATTTT.

The rearrangement joins TRBV27 to TRBJ2-5, with D hard to call. The CDR3 is 14 amino acids. The germline gives CDR1 MNHEY, CDR2 SMNVEV (reference sequence). The V and J ends lost 5 bases and 1 base respectively, with 11 bases between them. DNA of the CDR3: TGTGCCAGCAGTCCCCGTGGCCGCCAAGAGACCCAGTACTTC. Protein product: CASSPRGRQETQYF.